The 31 T cell receptor beta chains listed next were all sequenced from one sample in a study of T cell responses to AZD1222 COVID-19 vaccine. Profiling relied on immunoSEQ multiplex PCR, and the TCRdb table lists in-frame clones only, not all of them. The sample lists 150,000 to 200,000 clones, approximately 91% seen once, with roughly 0.99% in the top ten. Here the sequenced sample was peripheral blood, taken on day 0 of AZD1222 vaccination. The receptors originated from an adult in good health.

The J gene is TRBJ2-5, the V gene TRBV27; 10 bases map to TRBD1. V lost 0 bases, J lost 5 bases, and 3 bases stayed unmatched. Germline V CDR1 and CDR2: MNHEY, SMNVEV (reference sequence). The CDR3 runs to 15 residues. This CDR3 is CASSLSGQGWETQYF. The CDR3 nucleotides are TGTGCCAGCAGTTTATCGGGACAGGGGTGGGAGACCCAGTACTTC.

The chain couples TRBV7-9 to TRBJ1-1; D gene unclear. There are 13 residues in the CDR3. CDR1 and CDR2 from the germline V gene are SEHNR and FQNEAQ (reference sequence). V was shortened by 4 bases and J by 10 bases, with 16 bases between the two germline ends. The CDR3 protein is CASSWSKSEAAFF. CDR3 DNA sequence: TGTGCCAGCAGCTGGAGTAAGTCGGAGGCAGCTTTCTTT. Looking up the rest from reference TRBV7-9 and TRBJ1-1 gives the full variable domain: DTGVSQNPRHKITKRGQNVTFRCDPISEHNRLYWYRQTLGQGPEFLTYFQNEAQLEKSRLLSDRFSAERPKGSFSTLEIQRTEQGDSAMYLCASSWSKSEAAFFGQGTRLTVV.

The chain is built from TRBV5-5 and TRBJ1-1; tentatively, D is TRBD1 (6 bases). Trimming shortened V by 2 bases and J by 1 base, and 12 bases separated the two germline ends. The CDR3 runs 15 residues. From germline, CDR1 is SGHKS and CDR2 YYEKEE (reference sequence). The CDR3 region has the DNA TGTGCCAGCAGCTTTTTAGGGGGGAGGAACACTGAAGCTTTCTTT. This codes for CASSFLGGRNTEAFF. The whole variable domain, filled in from reference TRBV5-5 and TRBJ1-1, reads DAGVTQSPTHLIKTRGQQVTLRCSPISGHKSVSWYQQVLGQGPQFIFQYYEKEERGRGNFPDRFSARQFPNYSSELNVNALLLGDSALYLCASSFLGGRNTEAFFGQGTRLTVV.

This chain uses TRBV24-1 with TRBJ2-6; D is tentatively TRBD1 or TRBD2 (5 bases each). Trimming shortened V by 4 bases and J by 15 bases, and 21 bases separated the two germline ends. Germline-derived CDR1 and CDR2 are KGHDR and SFDVKD. The CDR3 totals 15 residues. CDR3 coding DNA: TGTGCCACCAGTGACTCCCAGGGCCCCAGCGGACCCCTGACTTTC. Translating gives CATSDSQGPSGPLTF.

The V gene is TRBV4-3, the J gene TRBJ2-3, with a possible D match to TRBD2 (5 bases). Germline V gene data show CDR1 as LGHNA and CDR2 as YSLEER. CDR3 length equals 14 residues. V was pared by 3 bases and J by 1 base, with 8 bases between. The CDR3: CASSQDLGTDTQYF. CDR3 in DNA: TGCGCCAGCAGCCAGGACTTGGGCACAGATACGCAGTATTTT.

The rearrangement uses TRBV7-9 and TRBJ2-3; D is perhaps TRBD1 (6 bases). CDR1 SEHNR and CDR2 FQNEAQ come from the germline V gene (reference sequence). The CDR3 contains 14 residues. V gave up 5 bases and J gave up 6 bases, with 15 bases separating them. The CDR3 nucleotides are TGTGCCAGCAGCGCCAAAACAGGGAAGGATACGCAGTATTTT. It codes for CASSAKTGKDTQYF.

V usage is TRBV14 and J usage is TRBJ2-5, with TRBD1 matching 8 bases. Looked up from germline, CDR1 is SGHDN and CDR2 is FVKESK. V gave up 1 base and J gave up 5 bases; unmatched junction bases: 6. The length of the CDR3 is 15 residues. This chain's CDR3 is CASSQGPGGVETQYF. The CDR3 DNA reads as TGTGCCAGCAGCCAAGGACCAGGGGGCGTTGAGACCCAGTACTTC.

V is TRBV6-5 and J is TRBJ1-1, with 8 bases identical to TRBD1. With 7 bases clipped from V and 0 bases from J, the junction kept 4 bases outside the gene matches. The CDR3 consists of 14 residues. The germline CDR1 and CDR2 sequences are MNHEY and SVGAGI. The CDR3 sequence is CASTSDRVNTEAFF. Written as DNA, the CDR3 is TGTGCCAGCACCTCGGACAGGGTGAACACTGAAGCTTTCTTT.

This chain connects TRBV3-1 (or the pseudogene TRBV3-2) to TRBJ2-7; TRBD1 might be the D (5 bases). The V end was cut by 2 bases, the J end by 0 bases, with 11 bases between. The CDR3 extends over 15 amino acids. In germline, CDR1 is LGHDT, CDR2 YNNKEL (reference sequence). CDR3 bases: TGTGCCAGCAGCCAAAGGGGAACAAGCTCCTACGAGCAGTACTTC. This sequence encodes CASSQRGTSSYEQYF.

The V and J genes are TRBV29-1 and TRBJ1-2, with a tentative D call TRBD1 (5 bases). Per germline, CDR1 SQVTM and CDR2 ANQGSEA. The CDR3 consists of 12 residues. V was trimmed by 7 bases and J by 2 bases, leaving 11 bases between them. The DNA for the CDR3 is TGCAGCGCCGGGACGGAAAACTATGGCTACACCTTC. Translating it yields CSAGTENYGYTF.

This chain uses TRBV19 with TRBJ2-5; D call uncertain. CDR1 and CDR2 from the germline V gene are LNHDA and SQIVND (reference sequence). Trimming removed 4 bases from V and 1 base from J, with 10 bases in between. The CDR3 is 14 residues long. The DNA of the CDR3 is TGTGCCAGTAGTAAGGACGGGCTCCAAGAGACCCAGTACTTC. This encodes CASSKDGLQETQYF.

The chain has TRBV7-6 and TRBJ2-1, with a weak D call TRBD2 (6 bases). CDR1 SGHVS and CDR2 FNYEAQ come from the germline V gene. V gave up 1 base and J gave up 5 bases, with 24 bases separating them. CDR3 size: 19 residues. This CDR3 reads CASSLERGGGGLSHNEQFF. The CDR3 DNA reads as TGTGCCAGCAGCTTAGAACGTGGGGGAGGAGGACTATCCCACAATGAGCAGTTCTTC.

The chain recombines TRBV7-3 with TRBJ1-4, with D hard to call. Germline CDR1 SGHTA, CDR2 FQGTGA. This CDR3 is 14 amino acids long. V was pared by 6 bases and J by 5 bases, with 13 bases between. CDR3 in amino acids: CASSLAAVNEKLFF. The CDR3 coding sequence is TGTGCCAGCAGTCTGGCAGCTGTAAATGAAAAACTGTTTTTT.

The chain employs TRBV5-8 and TRBJ1-5; no definite D call. CDR3 length equals 16 residues. V shed 0 bases and J shed 1 base, with 11 bases lying between them. CDR1 is SGHTS, CDR2 YDEGEE, per germline. The CDR3 nucleotides read TGTGCCAGCAGCTTGGCCCTGGGGTTGAGCAATCAGCCCCAGCATTTT. Translated, it gives CASSLALGLSNQPQHF.

The chain is built from TRBV29-1 and TRBJ2-1; 10 bases map to TRBD2. From germline, CDR1 is SQVTM and CDR2 ANQGSEA. The CDR3 consists of 16 residues. V lost 0 bases, J lost 2 bases, and 4 bases stayed unmatched. The CDR3 DNA follows: TGCAGCGTTGAAGACGTAGCGGGAGGAACCTACAATGAGCAGTTCTTC. Protein sequence: CSVEDVAGGTYNEQFF.

The DNA of the CDR3 is TGTGCCAGCAGCCGTTCCGCGGTCCCAGATACGCAGTATTTT. Its protein is CASSRSAVPDTQYF. The V gene is TRBV3-1 (or the pseudogene TRBV3-2), the J gene TRBJ2-3; D gene unclear. Germline values: CDR1 LGHDT, CDR2 YNNKEL (reference sequence). Trimming pared 4 bases from V and 4 bases from J, leaving 12 bases between. This CDR3 comprises 14 residues.

The CDR3 sequence is CASSLLETGVRNEQYF. Written as DNA, the CDR3 is TGTGCCAGCAGCTTGCTAGAGACAGGGGTCAGAAACGAGCAGTACTTC. The rearrangement links TRBV7-6 to TRBJ2-7; 8 bases line up with TRBD1. The V gene end was trimmed by 3 bases and the J gene end by 5 bases; junction bases not matched to a gene: 12. CDR3 size: 16 residues. CDR1 SGHVS and CDR2 FNYEAQ come from the germline V gene.

The J gene is TRBJ2-3, the V gene TRBV28; TRBD1 aligns across 7 bases. Germline V gives CDR1 MDHEN, CDR2 SYDVKM. V trimming: 11 bases; J trimming: 2 bases; junction bases outside the gene matches: 7. The CDR3 consists of 13 residues. The CDR3 protein is CASYRGDTDTQYF. In nucleotides, the CDR3 is TGTGCCTCCTACAGGGGAGACACAGATACGCAGTATTTT. Full variable domain (outside the CDR3, taken from reference TRBV28 and TRBJ2-3): DVKVTQSSRYLVKRTGEKVFLECVQDMDHENMFWYRQDPGLGLRLIYFSYDVKMKEKGDIPEGYSVSREKKERFSLILESASTNQTSMYLCASYRGDTDTQYFGPGTRLTVL.

As to this clone: As the CDR3 is not closed by the conserved phenylalanine or tryptophan, this likely results from a read error. The chain uses TRBV18 and TRBJ1-2; no definite D call. The closer fit of TRBJ2-6 to the DNA end suggests the J call may be wrong. Germline lookup yields CDR1 KGHSH and CDR2 LQKENI. CDR3 length: 11 residues. CDR3 region: CASSPVDGLTV. DNA for the CDR3: TGTGCCAGCTCACCCGTAGACGGACTGACTGTT.

The chain carries TRBV21-1 and TRBJ1-5; the DNA was not compared with TRBD1, the D call given in the table. TRBV21-1 is a recognized pseudogene. The CDR3 loop spans 18 amino acids. This CDR3 reads CASSKGGRGRGSNQPQHF. CDR3 in DNA: TGTGCCAGCAGCAAAGGCGGCAGGGGCCGAGGGAGCAATCAGCCCCAGCATTTT.

The chain joins TRBV27 to TRBJ1-1; D gene uncertain. Trimming shortened V by 8 bases and J by 3 bases, and 13 bases separated the two germline ends. The CDR3 length is 13 residues. CDR1 and CDR2 (germline): MNHEY, SMNVEV (reference sequence). This CDR3 reads CASGLAGYTEAFF. The CDR3 bases are TGTGCCAGCGGACTGGCGGGGTACACTGAAGCTTTCTTT.

This rearrangement joins TRBV27 to TRBJ2-2; D ambiguous. The CDR3 is 13 residues long. Germline V lookup: CDR1 MNHEY, CDR2 SMNVEV (reference sequence). Trimming left V 0 bases short and J 7 bases short, with 6 bases between. The CDR3 DNA reads as TGTGCCAGCAGTTTATCATTCGGCGGGGAGCTGTTTTTT. Protein product: CASSLSFGGELFF.

The chain couples TRBV7-6 to TRBJ2-7; 7 nucleotides line up with TRBD1. The CDR3 runs to 14 residues. Germline V CDR1 and CDR2: SGHVS, FNYEAQ. V gave up 2 bases and J gave up 2 bases; unmatched junction bases: 3. The CDR3, as DNA: TGTGCCAGCAGCTTAAGACAGGGCCCCTACGAGCAGTACTTC. It specifies CASSLRQGPYEQYF.

The V call is TRBV27, the J call TRBJ2-7; 13 bases match TRBD2. From germline, CDR1 is MNHEY and CDR2 SMNVEV (reference sequence). The CDR3 has 16 residues. J was trimmed by 4 bases and V by 4 bases; bases with no gene match: 7. The CDR3 DNA is TGTGCCAGCAGTTCTGGACTAGCGGGGGCCTCGTACGAGCAGTACTTC. Protein sequence: CASSSGLAGASYEQYF.

This rearrangement joins TRBV5-1 to TRBJ2-7, with a possible D match to TRBD1 (6 bases). The V gene's germline CDR1 is SGHRS and CDR2 YFSETQ. This CDR3 has 13 amino acids. Trimming shortened V by 7 bases and J by 6 bases, and 17 bases separated the two germline ends. In DNA, the CDR3 is TGCGCCAGCGGCCTGGGGGCCCTTTTCGAGCAGTACTTC. Protein: CASGLGALFEQYF.

The genes are TRBV10-3 and TRBJ2-5; D perhaps matches TRBD1 (5 bases). The CDR3 extends over 14 amino acids. Trimming pared 4 bases from V and 2 bases from J, leaving 11 bases between. Germline-derived CDR1 and CDR2 are ENHRY and SYGVKD. CDR3 amino acids: CAISGRVGQETQYF. The CDR3 coding sequence is TGTGCCATCAGTGGCAGGGTTGGGCAAGAGACCCAGTACTTC.

The CDR3 sequence is CASSEDSAYEQYF. CDR3 bases: TGTGCCAGCTCAGAGGACAGTGCCTACGAGCAGTACTTC. V and J are TRBV18 and TRBJ2-7; TRBD1 might be the D (6 bases). CDR1 is KGHSH and CDR2 is LQKENI in the germline V gene. The CDR3 has 13 residues. Trimming pared 5 bases from V and 2 bases from J, leaving 10 bases between.

The rearrangement joins TRBV7-2 to TRBJ2-1; 12 bases fit TRBD2. Germline V gene sequence: CDR1 SGHTA, CDR2 FQGNSA. This CDR3 region has 18 residues. V lost 5 bases to trimming and J lost 5 bases; unmatched junction nucleotides: 13. CDR3 nucleotides: TGTGCCAGCAGCCCGCGGACTAGCGGGAATAAGTTAAACAATGAGCAGTTCTTC. It translates to CASSPRTSGNKLNNEQFF.

The V call is TRBV4-3, the J call TRBJ1-5; TRBD1 agrees at 9 bases. Germline-derived CDR1 and CDR2 are LGHNA and YSLEER. The CDR3 contains 14 residues. V shed 4 bases and J 4 bases; nucleotides not matched to a gene: 2. DNA of the CDR3: TGCGCCAGCAGCCGGACAGGGGCGAATCAGCCCCAGCATTTT. This sequence encodes CASSRTGANQPQHF.

The chain has TRBV19 and TRBJ2-5; 7 positions agree with TRBD2. CDR1 and CDR2 from the germline V gene are LNHDA and SQIVND (reference sequence). The CDR3 loop spans 14 amino acids. With V trimmed by 8 bases and J by 2 bases, 8 bases remained unmatched. The CDR3 DNA is TGTGCCAGTCGACCAAGCGGGAAACAAGAGACCCAGTACTTC. It yields the protein CASRPSGKQETQYF. The full variable domain, rest sourced from reference TRBV19 and TRBJ2-5, is DGGITQSPKYLFRKEGQNVTLSCEQNLNHDAMYWYRQDPGQGLRLIYYSQIVNDFQKGDIAEGYSVSREKKESFPLTVTSAQKNPTAFYLCASRPSGKQETQYFGPGTRLLVL.

The rearrangement uses TRBV9 and TRBJ2-1; TRBD2 agrees at 10 bases. The germline V gene encodes CDR1 SGDLS and CDR2 YYNGEE. With V trimmed by 0 bases and J by 10 bases, 7 bases remained unmatched. This CDR3 region has 15 residues. Written as DNA, the CDR3 is TGTGCCAGCAGCGTAGTAGCGGGGGGACTTCGCGAGCAGTTCTTC. Translation: CASSVVAGGLREQFF.